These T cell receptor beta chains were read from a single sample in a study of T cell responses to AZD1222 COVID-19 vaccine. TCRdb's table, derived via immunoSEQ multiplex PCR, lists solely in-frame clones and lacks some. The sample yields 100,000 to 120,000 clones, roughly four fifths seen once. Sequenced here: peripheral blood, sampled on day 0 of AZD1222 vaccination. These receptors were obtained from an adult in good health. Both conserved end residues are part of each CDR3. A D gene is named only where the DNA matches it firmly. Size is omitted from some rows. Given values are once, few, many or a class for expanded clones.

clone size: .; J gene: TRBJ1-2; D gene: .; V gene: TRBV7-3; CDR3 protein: CASSAGNELWHTF; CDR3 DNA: TGTGCCAGCAGTGCGGGAAATGAACTATGGCACACCTTC
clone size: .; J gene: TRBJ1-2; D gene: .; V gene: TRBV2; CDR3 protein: CASSEQGRGYGYTF; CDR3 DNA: TGTGCCAGCAGTGAACAGGGCAGGGGATATGGCTACACCTTC
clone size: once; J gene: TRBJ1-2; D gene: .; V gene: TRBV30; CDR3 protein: CAWSVGQRYGYTF; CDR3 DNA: TGTGCCTGGAGTGTAGGGCAGAGATATGGCTACACCTTC
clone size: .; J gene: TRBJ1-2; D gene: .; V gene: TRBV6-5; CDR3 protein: CASSWLDANYGYTF; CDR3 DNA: TGTGCCAGCAGTTGGCTAGACGCTAACTATGGCTACACCTTC
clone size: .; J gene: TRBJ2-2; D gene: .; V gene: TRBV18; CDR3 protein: CASSPLQMNTGELFF; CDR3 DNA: TGTGCCAGCTCACCCCTTCAGATGAACACCGGGGAGCTGTTTTTT
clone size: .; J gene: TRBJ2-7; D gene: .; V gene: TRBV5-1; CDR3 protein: CASSLESYEQYF; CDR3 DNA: TGCGCCAGCAGCTTGGAGAGCTACGAGCAGTACTTC
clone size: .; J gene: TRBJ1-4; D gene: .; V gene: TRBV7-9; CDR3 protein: CASSFGAATNEKLFF; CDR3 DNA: TGTGCCAGCAGCTTTGGTGCTGCAACTAATGAAAAACTGTTTTTT
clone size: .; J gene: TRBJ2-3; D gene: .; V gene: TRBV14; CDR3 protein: CASSRTRGTDTQYF; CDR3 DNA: TGTGCCAGCAGTCGGACCCGGGGCACAGATACGCAGTATTTT
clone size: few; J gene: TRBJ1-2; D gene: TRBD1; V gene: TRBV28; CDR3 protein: CASQTQGAERGYTF; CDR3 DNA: TGTGCCAGCCAAACCCAGGGGGCGGAACGAGGCTACACCTTC
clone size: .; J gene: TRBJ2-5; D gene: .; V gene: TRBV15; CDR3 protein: CATSRDPGGQETQYF; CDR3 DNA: TGTGCCACCAGCAGAGATCCAGGAGGGCAAGAGACCCAGTACTTC
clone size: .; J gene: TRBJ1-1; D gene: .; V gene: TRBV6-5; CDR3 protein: CASSYRARNTEAFF; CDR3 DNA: TGTGCCAGCAGTTATCGGGCTCGGAACACTGAAGCTTTCTTT
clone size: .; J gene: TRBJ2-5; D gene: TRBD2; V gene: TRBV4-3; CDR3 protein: CASSQDRTSGKQTQYF; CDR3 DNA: TGCGCCAGCAGCCAAGACAGGACTAGCGGGAAACAGACCCAGTACTTC
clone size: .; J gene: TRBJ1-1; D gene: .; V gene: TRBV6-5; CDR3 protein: CASTSGEGLGTEAFF; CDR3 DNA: TGTGCCAGCACCTCCGGGGAGGGGCTCGGGACTGAAGCTTTCTTT
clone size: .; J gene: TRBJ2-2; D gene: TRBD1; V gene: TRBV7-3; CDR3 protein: CASSFSGTVNTGELFF; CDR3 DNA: TGTGCCAGCAGCTTCTCCGGGACAGTTAACACCGGGGAGCTGTTTTTT
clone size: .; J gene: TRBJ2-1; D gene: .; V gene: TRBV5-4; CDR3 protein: CASSLPDREQFF; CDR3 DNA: TGTGCCAGCAGCCTACCGGACCGTGAGCAGTTCTTC
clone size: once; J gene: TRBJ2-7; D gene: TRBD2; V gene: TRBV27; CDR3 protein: CASSTQTGTSDYEQYF; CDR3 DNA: TGTGCCAGCAGTACGCAGACCGGGACTAGCGACTACGAGCAGTACTTC
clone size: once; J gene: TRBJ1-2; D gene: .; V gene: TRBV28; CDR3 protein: CASRVLGVDGYTF; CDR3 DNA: TGTGCCAGCAGGGTCTTGGGCGTTGATGGCTACACCTTC
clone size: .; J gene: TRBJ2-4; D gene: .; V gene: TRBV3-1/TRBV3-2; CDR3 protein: CASSQRGALAKNIQYF; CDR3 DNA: TGTGCCAGCAGCCAGAGGGGGGCTCTAGCCAAAAACATTCAGTACTTC
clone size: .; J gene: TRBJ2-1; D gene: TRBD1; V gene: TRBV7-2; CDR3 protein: CASSLAWVGTGGYLYNEQFF; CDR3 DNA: TGTGCCAGCAGCTTAGCTTGGGTTGGGACAGGGGGCTATCTGTACAATGAGCAGTTCTTC
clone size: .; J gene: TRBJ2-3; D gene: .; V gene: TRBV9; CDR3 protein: CATSRGSGTDTQYF; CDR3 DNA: TGTGCCACGTCGAGGGGCTCCGGCACAGATACGCAGTATTTT
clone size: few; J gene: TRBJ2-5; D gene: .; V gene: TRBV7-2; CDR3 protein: CASSLVIQETQYF; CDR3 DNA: TGTGCCAGCAGCTTAGTCATTCAAGAGACCCAGTACTTC
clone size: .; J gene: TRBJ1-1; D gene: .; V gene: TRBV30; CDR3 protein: CAWMSYLALNTEAFF; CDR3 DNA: TGTGCCTGGATGAGTTACTTGGCACTGAACACTGAAGCTTTCTTT
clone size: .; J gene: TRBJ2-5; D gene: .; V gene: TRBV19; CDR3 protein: CASSLRGSGKETQYF; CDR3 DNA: TGTGCCAGTAGCTTGAGAGGTAGCGGAAAAGAGACCCAGTACTTC
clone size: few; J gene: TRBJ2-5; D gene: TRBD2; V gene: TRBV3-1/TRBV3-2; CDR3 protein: CASSQESSGRRTEETQYF; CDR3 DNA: TGTGCCAGCAGCCAAGAATCTAGCGGGAGGAGAACTGAAGAGACCCAGTACTTC
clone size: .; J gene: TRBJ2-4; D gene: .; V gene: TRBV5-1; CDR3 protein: CASSPSQSSYPAKNIQYF; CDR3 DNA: TGCGCCAGCAGCCCGTCCCAGTCGTCGTATCCGGCCAAAAACATTCAGTACTTC
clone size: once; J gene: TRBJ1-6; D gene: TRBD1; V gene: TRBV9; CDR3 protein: CASSSRTGANSPLHF; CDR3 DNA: TGTGCCAGCAGCTCGAGGACAGGGGCAAATTCACCCCTCCACTTT
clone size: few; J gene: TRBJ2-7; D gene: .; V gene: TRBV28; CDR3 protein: CASSQGRREYF; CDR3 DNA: TGTGCCAGCAGCCAGGGACGACGGGAGTACTTC
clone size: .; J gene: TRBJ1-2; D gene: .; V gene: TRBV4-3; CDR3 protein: CASSQDSGGGRGYTF; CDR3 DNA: TGCGCCAGCAGCCAAGATTCCGGGGGAGGTCGCGGCTACACCTTC
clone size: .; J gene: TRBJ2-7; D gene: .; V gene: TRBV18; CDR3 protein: CASSPPLQGGYEQYF; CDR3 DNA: TGTGCCAGCTCACCACCGCTACAGGGTGGTTACGAGCAGTACTTC
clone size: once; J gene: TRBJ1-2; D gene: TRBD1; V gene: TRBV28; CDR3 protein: CASSLEGAWGYTF; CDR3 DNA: TGTGCCAGCAGTTTGGAGGGGGCCTGGGGCTACACCTTC
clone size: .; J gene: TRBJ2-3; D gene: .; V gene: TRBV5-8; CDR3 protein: CASSLALGSHSTDTQYF; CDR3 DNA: TGTGCCAGCAGCTTGGCGTTGGGGAGCCACTCCACAGATACGCAGTATTTT
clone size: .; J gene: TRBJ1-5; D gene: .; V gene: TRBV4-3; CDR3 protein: CASSPAVNQPQHF; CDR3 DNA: TGCGCCAGCAGCCCCGCGGTCAATCAGCCCCAGCATTTT
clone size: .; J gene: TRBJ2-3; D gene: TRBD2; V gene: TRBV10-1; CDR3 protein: CASSVSGTSGRDTQYF; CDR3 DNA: TGCGCCAGCAGTGTGTCCGGGACTAGCGGGAGAGATACGCAGTATTTT
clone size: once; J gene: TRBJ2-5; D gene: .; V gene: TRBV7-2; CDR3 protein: CASSTEETQYF; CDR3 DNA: TGTGCCAGCAGCACAGAGGAGACCCAGTACTTC
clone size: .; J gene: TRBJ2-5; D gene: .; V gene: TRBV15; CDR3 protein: CATSSGGRETQYF; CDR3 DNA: TGTGCCACCAGCTCTGGGGGGAGGGAGACCCAGTACTTC
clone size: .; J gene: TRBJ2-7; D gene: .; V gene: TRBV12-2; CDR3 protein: CASRLDYPPYEQYF; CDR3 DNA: TGTGCAAGTCGCTTAGACTACCCCCCCTACGAGCAGTACTTC
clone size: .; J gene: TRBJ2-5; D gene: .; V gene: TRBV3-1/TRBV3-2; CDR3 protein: CASSGSGGETQYF; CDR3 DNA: TGTGCCAGCAGTGGTTCAGGGGGGGAGACCCAGTACTTC
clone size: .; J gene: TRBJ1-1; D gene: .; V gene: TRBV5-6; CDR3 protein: CASSSMVVGAFF; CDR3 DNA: TGTGCCAGCAGCTCCATGGTCGTGGGAGCTTTCTTT
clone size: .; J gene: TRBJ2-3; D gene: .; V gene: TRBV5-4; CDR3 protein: CASSEQGSDTQYF; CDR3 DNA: TGTGCCAGCAGCGAACAGGGTTCAGATACGCAGTATTTT
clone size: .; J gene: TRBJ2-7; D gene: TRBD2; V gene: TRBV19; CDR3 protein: CASGTSGSYEQYF; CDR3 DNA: TGTGCCAGTGGGACTAGCGGCTCCTACGAGCAGTACTTC
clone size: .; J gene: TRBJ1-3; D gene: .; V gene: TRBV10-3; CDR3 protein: CAITPDSGNTIYF; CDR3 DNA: TGTGCCATCACCCCCGACTCTGGAAACACCATATATTTT
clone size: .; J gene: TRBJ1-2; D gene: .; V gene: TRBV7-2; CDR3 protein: CASSSIGHYGYTF; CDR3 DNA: TGTGCCAGCAGCTCGATTGGACACTATGGCTACACCTTC
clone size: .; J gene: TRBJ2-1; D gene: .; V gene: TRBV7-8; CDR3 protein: CASRPLGRGEYNEQFF; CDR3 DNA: TGTGCCAGCAGGCCGTTAGGCAGGGGGGAATACAATGAGCAGTTCTTC
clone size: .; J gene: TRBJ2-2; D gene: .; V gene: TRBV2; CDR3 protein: CASSEMWTGELFF; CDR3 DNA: TGTGCCAGCAGTGAAATGTGGACCGGGGAGCTGTTTTTT
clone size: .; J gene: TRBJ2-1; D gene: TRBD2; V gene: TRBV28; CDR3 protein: CASSTPKRGVVNEQFF; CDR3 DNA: TGTGCCAGCAGTACCCCGAAGCGGGGGGTAGTAAATGAGCAGTTCTTC
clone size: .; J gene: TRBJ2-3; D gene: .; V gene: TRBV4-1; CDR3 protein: CASSQVFWADTQYF; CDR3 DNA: TGCGCCAGCAGCCAGGTCTTTTGGGCAGATACGCAGTATTTT
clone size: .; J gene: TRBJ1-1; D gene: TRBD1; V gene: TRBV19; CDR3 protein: CASSSPGQGITEAFF; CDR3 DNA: TGTGCCAGTAGTTCCCCGGGACAGGGGATCACTGAAGCTTTCTTT
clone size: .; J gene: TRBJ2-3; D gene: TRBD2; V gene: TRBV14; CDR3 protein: CASSLNRGLAETSTDTQYF; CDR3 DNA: TGTGCCAGCAGCCTAAATCGTGGACTAGCGGAGACTAGCACAGATACGCAGTATTTT
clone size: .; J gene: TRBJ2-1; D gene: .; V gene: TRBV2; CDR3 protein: CASSVTKGAYNEQFF; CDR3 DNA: TGTGCCAGCAGTGTGACTAAGGGGGCCTACAATGAGCAGTTCTTC
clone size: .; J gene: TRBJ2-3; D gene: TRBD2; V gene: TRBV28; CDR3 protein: CASSLLAGASTDTQYF; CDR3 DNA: TGTGCCAGCAGCCTGCTAGCGGGGGCGAGCACAGATACGCAGTATTTT
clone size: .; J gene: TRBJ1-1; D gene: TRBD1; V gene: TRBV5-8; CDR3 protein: CASRLTGTNRVNTEAFF; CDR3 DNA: TGTGCCAGCAGATTGACAGGGACGAATAGGGTGAACACTGAAGCTTTCTTT
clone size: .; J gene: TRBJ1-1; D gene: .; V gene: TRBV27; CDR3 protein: CASSLKVPVLRVMNTEAFF; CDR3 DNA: .
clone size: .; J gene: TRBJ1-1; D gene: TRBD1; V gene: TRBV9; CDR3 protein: CASSDTGGPNTEAFF; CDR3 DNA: TGTGCCAGCAGCGACACAGGGGGTCCTAACACTGAAGCTTTCTTT
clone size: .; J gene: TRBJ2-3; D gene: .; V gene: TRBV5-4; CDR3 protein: CASSLEGRNTQYF; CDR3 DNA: TGTGCCAGCAGTTTGGAGGGGCGAAATACGCAGTATTTT
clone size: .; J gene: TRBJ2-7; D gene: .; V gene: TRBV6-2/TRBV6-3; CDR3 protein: CASSYGGESGQYF; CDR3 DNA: TGTGCCAGCAGTTACGGGGGCGAATCGGGGCAGTACTTC
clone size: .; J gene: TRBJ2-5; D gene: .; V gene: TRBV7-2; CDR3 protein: CASSETGRQETQYF; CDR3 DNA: TGTGCCAGCAGTGAAACAGGAAGGCAAGAGACCCAGTACTTC